One sample yielded the 32 T cell receptor beta chains listed below, sequenced in a study of OX40 agonist ivuxolimab in advanced cancers. TCRdb keeps only in-frame clones here, not all; method: immunoSEQ multiplex PCR. This repertoire shows about 49,000 clones, approximately 79% found once; its top ten account for under 2%. The sample here was CD4+ or CD8+ T cells sorted from blood, taken in a trial of the OX40 agonist ivuxolimab. These receptors all stem from an adult with an advanced solid tumor such as melanoma, head and neck, liver or kidney cancer.

In this sample, this clone turned up once. The genes are TRBV10-2 and TRBJ1-2; 8 bases match TRBD1. V lost 6 bases to trimming and J lost 7 bases; unmatched junction nucleotides: 4. CDR1 WSHSY and CDR2 SAAADI come from the germline V gene. The CDR3 totals 12 residues. The CDR3 is CASRVTGGGYTF. As DNA, the CDR3 is TGCGCCAGCAGGGTTACAGGGGGTGGCTACACCTTC.

The rearrangement links TRBV25-1 to TRBJ1-1; D gene uncertain. CDR1 and CDR2 from the germline V gene are MGHDK and SYGVNS. CDR3 length equals 13 residues. Between the trimmed V and J ends, which lost 3 bases and 11 bases, there was a span of 16 bases. As DNA, the CDR3 is TGTGCCAGCAGTGAGACACTGCTTGGGAGTGCTTTCTTT. It encodes CASSETLLGSAFF. The full variable domain, completed using reference TRBV25-1 and TRBJ1-1, is EADIYQTPRYLVIGTGKKITLECSQTMGHDKMYWYQQDPGMELHLIHYSYGVNSTEKGDLSSESTVSRIRTEHFPLTLESARPSHTSQYLCASSETLLGSAFFGQGTRLTVV.

DNA for the CDR3: TGTGCCAGCAGCCGAGAAGCCCTCACCGGGGAGCTGTTTTTT. Residues: CASSREALTGELFF. The chain recombines TRBV11-1 with TRBJ2-2; no clear D. This CDR3 comprises 14 residues. The germline CDR1 and CDR2 sequences are SGHAT and FQDESV (reference sequence). Trimming took off 5 bases at V and 4 bases at J, with 11 bases between the two ends.

The chain links TRBV6-4 to TRBJ2-6; no firm D call. The CDR3 spans 18 residues. Germline V gives CDR1 MRHNA, CDR2 SNTAGT. With 4 bases removed from V and 5 bases from J, the gap between germline ends came to 21 bases. The CDR3, as DNA: TGTGCCAGCAGTGGAATAAGCTCACGACAAAGTCGGGCCAACGTCCTGACTTTC. Protein: CASSGISSRQSRANVLTF.

The chain is built from TRBV7-2 and TRBJ2-1, with D possibly matching TRBD2 (6 bases). Germline V lookup: CDR1 SGHTA, CDR2 FQGNSA. This CDR3 contains 15 residues. Trimming took off 4 bases at V and 5 bases at J, with 15 bases between the two ends. Here the CDR3 DNA reads TGTGCCAGCAGCTCCAGCCCGGGACTGAACAATGAGCAGTTCTTC. This sequence encodes CASSSSPGLNNEQFF.

The gene calls are TRBV19 and TRBJ1-4; D is possibly TRBD1 (5 bases). V was trimmed by 2 bases and J by 6 bases, leaving 10 bases between them. This CDR3 is 14 amino acids long. The germline V gene has CDR1 LNHDA and CDR2 SQIVND (reference sequence). In DNA, the CDR3 is TGTGCCAGTAGTATACAGGGAGGAGATGAAAAACTGTTTTTT. Its translation is CASSIQGGDEKLFF.

V gene TRBV2 combines with J gene TRBJ2-5; the D is unclear. The DNA end favors TRBJ2-7, so the J call may be wrong. The V gene's germline CDR1 is SNHLY and CDR2 FYNNEI. The CDR3 extends over 14 amino acids. The CDR3 reads CASSGARSIYEQYF. Here the CDR3 DNA reads TGTGCCAGCAGTGGAGCCAGGTCCATCTACGAGCAGTACTTC.

In this sample, this clone turned up a few times. This chain uses TRBV5-1 with TRBJ1-4, with D unclear. CDR1 SGHRS and CDR2 YFSETQ come from the germline V gene. The CDR3 sequence is 14 residues long. V was pared by 5 bases and J by 6 bases, with 14 bases between. The CDR3 region is CASRPETEDEKLFF. CDR3 coding DNA: TGCGCCAGCAGACCGGAAACTGAGGATGAAAAACTGTTTTTT.

The gene calls are TRBV28 and TRBJ1-5, with 8 bases aligning to TRBD1. CDR1 and CDR2 (germline): MDHEN, SYDVKM. The CDR3 is 15 amino acids. V dropped 7 bases and J dropped 6; count of bases not matched to a gene: 11. CDR3 loop: CASIPGGIVGQPQHF. CDR3 coding DNA: TGTGCCAGCATTCCAGGGGGCATAGTCGGTCAGCCCCAGCATTTT.

This clone was observed a handful of times. This chain connects TRBV5-1 to TRBJ2-7, with D possibly being TRBD1 (5 bases). The V and J ends lost 0 bases and 0 bases respectively, with 16 bases between them. Per germline, CDR1 SGHRS and CDR2 YFSETQ. The CDR3 has 17 amino acids. The CDR3, as DNA: TGCGCCAGCAGCTTGGGGGGCCAGGGTTGGGACTCCTACGAGCAGTACTTC. Protein sequence: CASSLGGQGWDSYEQYF.

The CDR3: CASSGVGDKASYTF. CDR3 sequence (DNA): TGTGCCAGCAGCGGGGTGGGGGATAAGGCTAGCTACACCTTC. The V and J genes are TRBV5-4 and TRBJ1-2; D perhaps matches TRBD1 (5 bases). This CDR3 region has 14 residues. Trimming cost V 4 bases and J 9 bases, with 19 bases left between them. Germline values: CDR1 SGHNT, CDR2 YYREEE (reference sequence).

The rearrangement uses TRBV6-5 and TRBJ2-5; D unresolved. The CDR3 runs to 14 residues. Germline V lookup: CDR1 MNHEY, CDR2 SVGAGI. Trimming stripped 6 bases from V and 2 bases from J, with 13 bases between. In nucleotides, the CDR3 is TGTGCCAGCAGGGAACTGGTAGGGCAAGAGACCCAGTACTTC. It translates to CASRELVGQETQYF.

The rearrangement uses TRBV6-6 and TRBJ1-3; 7 nucleotides align to TRBD1. The CDR3 length is 15 residues. Trimming removed 2 bases from V and 7 bases from J; junction bases left unmatched: 8. CDR1 and CDR2 from the germline V gene are MNHNY and SVGAGI (reference sequence). The CDR3 is CASSYTRDSRNTIYF. For the CDR3, the DNA is TGTGCCAGCAGTTACACCCGGGACAGCAGGAACACCATATATTTT.

The chain is built from TRBV7-2 and TRBJ2-2, with D tentatively TRBD2 (5 bases). The CDR3 has 18 residues. The germline V gene has CDR1 SGHTA and CDR2 FQGNSA. Trimming pared 1 base from V and 0 bases from J, leaving 15 bases between. The CDR3 bases are TGTGCCAGCAGCTTAGTCGGGAACCTCTTCGCGAACACCGGGGAGCTGTTTTTT. Translated, it gives CASSLVGNLFANTGELFF.

V usage is TRBV11-2 and J usage is TRBJ2-3, with 8 positions matching TRBD1. Germline V gene sequence: CDR1 SGHAT, CDR2 FQNNGV. CDR3 length: 17 amino acids. The V gene end was trimmed by 0 bases and the J gene end by 2 bases; junction bases not matched to a gene: 7. For the CDR3, the DNA is TGTGCCAGCAGCTTAGATCTCACAGGGGGTTACACAGATACGCAGTATTTT. Protein sequence: CASSLDLTGGYTDTQYF.

The rearrangement uses TRBV19 and TRBJ1-5; D ambiguous. The CDR3 totals 12 residues. Germline CDR1 is LNHDA and CDR2 is SQIVND (reference sequence). Trimming took off 1 base at V and 5 bases at J, with 3 bases between the two ends. The CDR3 sequence: CASSIADQPQHF. The CDR3 DNA is TGTGCCAGTAGTATAGCGGATCAGCCCCAGCATTTT.

The CDR3 DNA sequence: TGTGCTAGTTCCGCCTCTGGGGCCAACGTCCTGACTTTC. Amino acid sequence: CASSASGANVLTF. The chain combines TRBV12-5 with TRBJ2-6; D not resolved. CDR3 length: 13 residues. Germline V lookup: CDR1 LGHNT, CDR2 FRNRAP. V was clipped by 8 bases and J by 0 bases, with 5 bases between them.

The DNA of the CDR3 is TGTGCCAGCAGGGCACCGACAGAGTATGGCTACACCTTC. Translation gives CASRAPTEYGYTF. This chain connects TRBV6-1 to TRBJ1-2; D perhaps matches TRBD1 (5 bases). Germline assignment: CDR1 MNHNS and CDR2 SASEGT. Trimming shortened V by 6 bases and J by 5 bases, and 13 bases separated the two germline ends. The CDR3 is 13 residues long.

The V and J genes are TRBV5-1 and TRBJ2-7, with D maybe TRBD2 (6 bases). Germline V gene data show CDR1 as SGHRS and CDR2 as YFSETQ. The CDR3 is 14 amino acids. The ends were cut back, 2 bases at V and 3 bases at J, with 12 bases in the middle. In DNA form, the CDR3 reads TGCGCCAGCAGCTTCACTAGCCCTGACTACGAGCAGTACTTC. Translating gives CASSFTSPDYEQYF.

The chain couples TRBV18 to TRBJ2-2, with a possible D match to TRBD1 (5 bases). The germline V gene encodes CDR1 KGHSH and CDR2 LQKENI. The germline V and J ends were trimmed by 3 bases and 3 bases, with 17 bases remaining between them. The CDR3 covers 17 residues. CDR3: CASSPGAENLYTGELFF. The DNA of the CDR3 is TGTGCCAGCTCACCTGGGGCGGAAAATCTGTACACCGGGGAGCTGTTTTTT.

The chain carries TRBV9 and TRBJ1-3; 8 bases are shared with TRBD1. The CDR3 is 17 residues long. The V gene end was trimmed by 3 bases and the J gene end by 0 bases; junction bases not matched to a gene: 8. Per the germline V gene, CDR1 is SGDLS and CDR2 is YYNGEE. The CDR3, as DNA: TGTGCCAGCAGCGCGCGGACAGGGTGGGACTCTGGAAACACCATATATTTT. Its protein product is CASSARTGWDSGNTIYF.

The CDR3 reads CASSYSWKDYGYTF. In nucleotides, the CDR3 is TGTGCCAGCAGTTACTCATGGAAAGACTATGGCTACACCTTC. This chain connects TRBV6-5 to TRBJ1-2, with D hard to call. Trimming cost V 0 bases and J 3 bases, with 8 bases left between them. There are 14 residues in the CDR3. The germline CDR1 and CDR2 sequences are MNHEY and SVGAGI.

The chain recombines TRBV7-8 with TRBJ1-5; D is undetermined. The V and J ends lost 1 base and 6 bases respectively, with 13 bases between them. Per germline, CDR1 SGHVS and CDR2 FQNEAQ. The CDR3 contains 15 residues. The DNA of the CDR3 is TGTGCCAGCAGCTTAGTATCGGGAGGAGCTCAGCCCCAGCATTTT. It translates to CASSLVSGGAQPQHF.

The J gene is TRBJ1-1, the V gene TRBV29-1; D ambiguous. The CDR3 is 13 amino acids. Trimming left V 2 bases short and J 2 bases short, with 9 bases between. CDR1 SQVTM and CDR2 ANQGSEA come from the germline V gene. The CDR3 reads CSVERHPNTEAFF. The DNA of the CDR3 is TGCAGCGTTGAAAGGCACCCAAACACTGAAGCTTTCTTT.

The chain links TRBV10-2 to TRBJ1-5, with D unclear. With 3 bases removed from V and 0 bases from J, the gap between germline ends came to 9 bases. The germline V gene encodes CDR1 WSHSY and CDR2 SAAADI. The CDR3 contains 15 residues. The CDR3 DNA follows: TGCGCCAGCAGTGAAGAAGCGTATAGCAATCAGCCCCAGCATTTT. Translation: CASSEEAYSNQPQHF.

The rearrangement links TRBV9 to TRBJ2-1; D perhaps matches TRBD1 (6 bases). Germline assignment: CDR1 SGDLS and CDR2 YYNGEE. The ends were cut back, 3 bases at V and 4 bases at J, with 14 bases in the middle. The CDR3 consists of 15 residues. The DNA for the CDR3 is TGTGCCAGCAGCGCCCGACAGGACAGTTACAATGAGCAGTTCTTC. Protein product: CASSARQDSYNEQFF.

The CDR3 nucleotides read TGCAGCGTCGCCGGGACTAGCTGGGGACTCACAGATACGCAGTATTTT. This codes for CSVAGTSWGLTDTQYF. The chain joins TRBV29-1 to TRBJ2-3; TRBD2 aligns across 9 bases. V lost 6 bases to trimming and J lost 2 bases; unmatched junction nucleotides: 12. Germline V gene sequence: CDR1 SQVTM, CDR2 ANQGSEA. The CDR3 loop spans 16 amino acids.

J is TRBJ2-7 and V is TRBV7-2, with D possibly matching TRBD2 (7 bases). The V and J ends lost 2 bases and 2 bases respectively, with 22 bases between them. CDR3 length equals 18 residues. Looked up from germline, CDR1 is SGHTA and CDR2 is FQGNSA. This chain's CDR3 is CASSLQVDAGAIPYEQYF. The CDR3, as DNA: TGTGCCAGCAGCTTACAGGTCGACGCGGGGGCTATCCCCTACGAGCAGTACTTC.

In this sample, this clone turned up once. The gene calls are TRBV4-1 and TRBJ2-5; D could derive from TRBD1 or TRBD2 (6 bases each). The CDR3 is 15 amino acids. Trimming cost V 0 bases and J 3 bases, with 11 bases left between them. Looked up from germline, CDR1 is MGHRA and CDR2 is YSYEKL. CDR3: CASSQERGREETQYF. Written as DNA, the CDR3 is TGCGCCAGCAGCCAAGAACGGGGGCGGGAAGAGACCCAGTACTTC.

In DNA, the CDR3 is TGTGCCAGCAGTCCCAGCGGGAGTCCCTCAGATACGCAGTATTTT. Translation gives CASSPSGSPSDTQYF. The V gene is TRBV5-4, the J gene TRBJ2-3; 8 nucleotides agree with TRBD2. CDR1 is SGHNT and CDR2 is YYREEE in the germline V gene (reference sequence). V shed 5 bases and J 4 bases; nucleotides not matched to a gene: 9. The CDR3 has 15 amino acids.

CDR3 DNA: TGCGCCAGCAGCTTCGACAGGGTTAATTCACCCCTCCACTTT. This encodes CASSFDRVNSPLHF. This chain connects TRBV5-1 to TRBJ1-6; 7 bases match TRBD1. J gave up 6 bases and V 2 bases, and 2 bases lay outside the gene matches. CDR1 and CDR2 from the germline V gene are SGHRS and YFSETQ. The CDR3 length is 14 residues. Complete variable domain (other parts from reference TRBV5-1 and TRBJ1-6): KAGVTQTPRYLIKTRGQQVTLSCSPISGHRSVSWYQQTPGQGLQFLFEYFSETQRNKGNFPGRFSGRQFSNSRSEMNVSTLELGDSALYLCASSFDRVNSPLHFGNGTRLTVT.

V and J are TRBV19 and TRBJ2-5; D may be TRBD1 or TRBD2 (5 bases each). The germline gives CDR1 LNHDA, CDR2 SQIVND (reference sequence). V was pared by 5 bases and J by 5 bases, with 9 bases between. The CDR3 contains 12 residues. The CDR3 DNA reads as TGTGCCAGTAGTGTCAGGGAGGAGACCCAGTACTTC. Encoded protein: CASSVREETQYF.